Included here is one T cell receptor beta chain sequence, with context. The data derive from a study of CD8 T cells in Susac syndrome. With random hexamers, about 0.5 to 1 ug RNA was reverse transcribed. Across 54 Vbeta and 13 Jbeta, immunoSEQ multiplex PCR amplified TCR beta CDR3. TCRdb re-analysed the immunoSEQ multiplex PCR reads in MiXCR, keeping a single row per CDR3 protein. The sample has 150,000 to 200,000 distinct CDR3 sequences, 93% seen once. The V and J ends lost 1 base and 6 bases, in that order; junction bases with no gene match: 5. Germline V gene lookup returns CDR1 SNHLY and CDR2 FYNNEI. The CDR3 has 15 residues.

Sequencing was carried out using CD4+ T cells from PBMCs. The TCR sequence derives from a human donor in good health. The chain joins TRBV2 to TRBJ1-5; 8 bases are a match to TRBD1. This chain's CDR3 is CASSEEFTGGQPQHF. In DNA form, the CDR3 reads TGTGCCAGCAGTGAAGAATTTACAGGGGGTCAGCCCCAGCATTTT.